The rows below give T cell receptor beta chains drawn from one sample of a study of T cell changes during pregnancy in multiple sclerosis. Using immunoSEQ multiplex PCR, the repertoire was profiled, and TCRdb retains in-frame clones only, with some absent. The table has approximately 14,000 clones, 85% to 95% seen once. The sample consisted of peripheral blood, taken in the second trimester of pregnancy. The receptor set was obtained from a female donor in good health, enrolled as a control in a pregnancy study. Both conserved end residues are part of each CDR3. Each record gives: D gene, clone size, J gene, V gene, CDR3 protein, CDR3 DNA. The D gene is left open where the match is weak. Not all rows give a size; the values are once, few, many and, for expanded clones, a class.

NA	NA	TRBJ2-5	TRBV7-2	CASSRRWGEGETQYF	TGTGCCAGCAGCCGCCGTTGGGGGGAAGGGGAGACCCAGTACTTC
NA	NA	TRBJ1-5	TRBV18	CASSPETGSNQPQHF	TGTGCCAGCTCACCAGAGACGGGTAGCAATCAGCCCCAGCATTTT
NA	NA	TRBJ2-7	TRBV30	CAWTPHEQYF	TGTGCCTGGACCCCTCACGAGCAGTACTTC
NA	NA	TRBJ2-1	TRBV20-1	CSASGYNEQFF	TGCAGTGCTAGCGGGTACAATGAGCAGTTCTTC
NA	NA	TRBJ2-1	TRBV7-6	CASSLRIGLSYNEQFF	TGTGCCAGCAGCTTACGAATCGGGTTGTCCTACAATGAGCAGTTCTTC
NA	NA	TRBJ2-2	TRBV27	CASSLERGNTGELFF	TGTGCCAGCAGTTTAGAAAGGGGGAACACCGGGGAGCTGTTTTTT
NA	NA	TRBJ1-2	TRBV28	CASSEDSNYGYTF	TGTGCCAGCAGTGAGGACAGCAACTATGGCTACACCTTC
TRBD1	NA	TRBJ1-1	TRBV7-9	CASSRQGWDTEAFF	TGTGCCAGCAGTCGACAGGGTTGGGACACTGAAGCTTTCTTT
NA	NA	TRBJ2-3	TRBV5-1	CASSFSVSTDTQYF	TGCGCCAGCAGCTTCTCAGTTAGCACAGATACGCAGTATTTT
NA	NA	TRBJ1-1	TRBV7-2	CASSAGINTEAFF	TGTGCCAGCAGTGCAGGGATTAACACTGAAGCTTTCTTT
TRBD2	NA	TRBJ2-3	TRBV28	CASSLELAGALGDTQYF	TGTGCCAGCAGTTTGGAACTAGCGGGAGCTTTAGGAGATACGCAGTATTTT
NA	NA	TRBJ2-1	TRBV7-3	CASKPGAGSSYNEQFF	TGTGCCTCTAAACCCGGGGCGGGGAGCTCCTACAATGAGCAGTTCTTC
NA	NA	TRBJ1-1	TRBV13	CASSERQTNTEAFF	TGTGCCAGCAGCGAACGACAGACGAACACTGAAGCTTTCTTT
NA	once	TRBJ1-3	TRBV5-1	CASSISLQGSGNTIYF	TGCGCCAGCAGCATCTCCTTACAGGGAAGTGGAAACACCATATATTTT
NA	NA	TRBJ2-1	TRBV7-2	CASSLDSYNEQFF	TGTGCCAGCAGCTTAGACAGCTACAATGAGCAGTTCTTC
NA	NA	TRBJ2-5	TRBV18	CASSPSREETQYF	TGTGCCAGCTCCCCGAGCCGGGAAGAGACCCAGTACTTC
NA	NA	TRBJ1-3	TRBV7-2	CASSFAGVSGNTIYF	TGTGCCAGCAGCTTCGCAGGGGTCTCTGGAAACACCATATATTTT
NA	few	TRBJ1-2	TRBV7-8	CASSLSWGGSYGYTF	TGTGCCAGCAGCTTAAGTTGGGGCGGGAGCTATGGCTACACCTTC
NA	NA	TRBJ2-3	TRBV19	CASSRVGAADTQYF	TGTGCCAGTAGTAGGGTAGGGGCCGCAGATACGCAGTATTTT
TRBD1	NA	TRBJ1-2	TRBV5-4	CASNRDRGVTGGYTF	TGTGCCAGCAACCGGGACAGGGGTGTAACGGGTGGCTACACCTTC
TRBD1	NA	TRBJ1-5	TRBV5-1	CASSLGQGHQPQHF	TGCGCCAGCAGCTTGGGACAGGGCCATCAGCCCCAGCATTTT
TRBD1	NA	TRBJ2-7	TRBV13	CASSWRTGGRREQYF	TGTGCCAGCAGCTGGCGGACAGGGGGCCGGCGGGAGCAGTACTTC
TRBD2	NA	TRBJ2-1	TRBV28	CASSPSGRSYNEQFF	TGTGCCAGCAGTCCGAGCGGGAGGTCCTACAATGAGCAGTTCTTC
NA	NA	TRBJ1-1	TRBV30	CAWRLGGTEAFF	TGTGCCTGGCGGTTAGGGGGAACTGAAGCTTTCTTT
NA	NA	TRBJ1-2	TRBV12-5	CASARTAMNYGYTF	TGTGCTAGTGCCCGGACAGCGATGAACTATGGCTACACCTTC
TRBD1	NA	TRBJ1-3	TRBV7-9	CASSLNRGGNTIYF	TGTGCCAGCAGCTTGAACAGGGGGGGAAACACCATATATTTT
TRBD1	NA	TRBJ1-1	TRBV27	CASRFTGGPVNTEAFF	TGTGCCAGCAGATTCACAGGGGGCCCAGTTAACACTGAAGCTTTCTTT
NA	NA	TRBJ1-2	TRBV19	CASSLGASNYGYTF	TGTGCCAGTAGTTTGGGAGCGAGTAACTATGGCTACACCTTC
TRBD2	NA	TRBJ2-2	TRBV4-3	CASSPGLAGGGRGELFF	TGCGCCAGCAGCCCGGGACTAGCGGGAGGGGGGCGCGGGGAGCTGTTTTTT
NA	medium-sized	TRBJ2-7	TRBV5-1	CASSLRDSTTYEQYF	TGCGCCAGCAGCCTCCGGGACTCTACCACCTACGAGCAGTACTTC
NA	NA	TRBJ2-7	TRBV5-5	CASSLASGYEQYF	TGTGCCAGCAGCTTGGCCTCGGGATACGAGCAGTACTTC
NA	NA	TRBJ2-3	TRBV4-3	CASSQDSGYRWTSTDTQYF	TGCGCCAGCAGCCAAGATTCCGGGTACAGATGGACTAGCACAGATACGCAGTATTTT
NA	NA	TRBJ1-2	TRBV4-3	CASSPSMGTNYGYTF	TGCGCCAGCAGCCCGTCAATGGGCACCAACTATGGCTACACCTTC
TRBD1	NA	TRBJ2-1	TRBV10-3	CAISELAGGRNEQFF	TGTGCCATCAGTGAGCTGGCAGGGGGCAGGAATGAGCAGTTCTTC
NA	once	TRBJ2-7	TRBV9	CASSVGGGNEQYF	TGTGCCAGCAGCGTAGGGGGAGGAAACGAGCAGTACTTC
NA	NA	TRBJ1-2	TRBV5-1	CASSLAPGVEYGYTF	TGCGCCAGCAGCTTGGCCCCGGGGGTCGAATATGGCTACACCTTC
TRBD2	NA	TRBJ2-1	TRBV11-2	CASSYGLALYNEQFF	TGTGCCAGCAGCTACGGACTAGCGCTCTACAATGAGCAGTTCTTC
NA	once	TRBJ2-7	TRBV14	CASSPWRSSYEQYF	TGTGCCAGCAGCCCGTGGAGGAGCTCCTACGAGCAGTACTTC
TRBD1	NA	TRBJ2-2	TRBV9	CASSLRTGYTGELFF	TGTGCCAGCAGCTTGCGGACAGGGTACACCGGGGAGCTGTTTTTT
TRBD2	NA	TRBJ2-3	TRBV5-5	CASSLGSGKLADTQYF	TGTGCCAGCAGCTTGGGTAGCGGGAAGCTCGCAGATACGCAGTATTTT
NA	NA	TRBJ2-1	TRBV5-4	CASSHRQDPYNEQFF	TGTGCCAGCAGCCATCGACAGGACCCCTACAATGAGCAGTTCTTC
NA	once	TRBJ2-5	TRBV2	CASSEDTQETQYF	TGTGCCAGCAGTGAAGACACACAAGAGACCCAGTACTTC
NA	NA	TRBJ1-2	TRBV19	CASSPSAAPNYGYTF	TGTGCCAGTAGTCCCTCCGCCGCGCCCAACTATGGCTACACCTTC
TRBD1	NA	TRBJ1-1	TRBV5-1	CASSYGQGRTEAFF	TGCGCCAGCAGCTACGGACAGGGGAGGACTGAAGCTTTCTTT
NA	once	TRBJ2-5	TRBV7-9	CASSLGLLAVEYF	TGTGCCAGCAGCTTAGGGTTACTAGCCGTCGAGTACTTC
NA	few	TRBJ1-1	TRBV6-6	CASNPGTRNTEAFF	TGTGCCAGCAATCCTGGGACAAGGAACACTGAAGCTTTCTTT
TRBD1	NA	TRBJ2-3	TRBV7-8	CASSLEGASTDTQYF	TGTGCCAGCAGCTTAGAGGGGGCGAGCACAGATACGCAGTATTTT
TRBD2	once	TRBJ2-1	TRBV7-9	CASSLPGLAGGGEQFF	TGTGCCAGCAGCTTACCCGGACTAGCGGGAGGGGGTGAGCAGTTCTTC
TRBD2	NA	TRBJ2-5	TRBV6-1	CASSELGGRAQETQYF	TGTGCCAGCAGTGAACTGGGCGGGAGGGCCCAAGAGACCCAGTACTTC
TRBD2	NA	TRBJ2-1	TRBV5-1	CASSMTGLAGDEQFF	TGCGCCAGCAGCATGACGGGACTAGCGGGGGATGAGCAGTTCTTC
NA	NA	TRBJ2-1	TRBV5-8	CASSLAPDEQFF	TGTGCCAGCAGCTTGGCCCCGGATGAGCAGTTCTTC
NA	NA	TRBJ1-2	TRBV28	CASSFTGLYGYTF	TGTGCCAGCAGTTTTACGGGACTCTATGGCTACACCTTC
NA	few	TRBJ1-4	TRBV30	CAWSPGGGEKLFF	TGTGCCTGGAGTCCGGGAGGGGGGGAAAAACTGTTTTTT
NA	NA	TRBJ1-5	TRBV19	CASSFRDQPQHF	TGTGCCAGTAGTTTTAGAGATCAGCCCCAGCATTTT
NA	NA	TRBJ2-2	TRBV6-4	CASSDSAGVWNTGELFF	TGTGCCAGCAGTGACTCGGCAGGGGTCTGGAACACCGGGGAGCTGTTTTTT
TRBD1	few	TRBJ1-6	TRBV18	CAGQGSDSPLHF	TGTGCCGGACAGGGGTCGGATTCACCCCTCCACTTT
NA	NA	TRBJ2-3	TRBV5-4	CASSLGVPDTQYF	TGTGCCAGCAGCTTGGGAGTCCCAGATACGCAGTATTTT
NA	NA	TRBJ1-1	TRBV7-3	CASSLHRVGNTEAFF	TGTGCCAGCAGCCTCCACAGGGTTGGAAACACTGAAGCTTTCTTT
TRBD1	NA	TRBJ1-4	TRBV27	CASSISGTGVAVNEKLFF	TGTGCCAGCAGTATATCCGGGACAGGGGTAGCAGTTAATGAAAAACTGTTTTTT